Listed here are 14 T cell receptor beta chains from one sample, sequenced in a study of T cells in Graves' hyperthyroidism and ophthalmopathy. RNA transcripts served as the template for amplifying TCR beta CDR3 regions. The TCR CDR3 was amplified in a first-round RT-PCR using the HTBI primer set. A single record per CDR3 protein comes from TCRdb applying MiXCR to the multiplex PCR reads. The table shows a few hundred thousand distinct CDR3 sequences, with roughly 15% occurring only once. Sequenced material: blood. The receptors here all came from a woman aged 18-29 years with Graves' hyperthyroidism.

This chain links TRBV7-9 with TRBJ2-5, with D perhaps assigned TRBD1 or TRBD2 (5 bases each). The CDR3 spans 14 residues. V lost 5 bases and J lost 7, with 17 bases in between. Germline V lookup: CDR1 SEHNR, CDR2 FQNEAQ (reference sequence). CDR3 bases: TGTGCCAGCAGCGGAAAACAGGTGGCGGGGACCCAGTACTTC. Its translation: CASSGKQVAGTQYF.

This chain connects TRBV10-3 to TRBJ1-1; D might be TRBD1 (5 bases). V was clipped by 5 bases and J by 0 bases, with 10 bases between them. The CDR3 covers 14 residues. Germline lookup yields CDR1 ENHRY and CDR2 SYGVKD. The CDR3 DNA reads TGTGCCATCAGTCCAGGGTTCATGAACACTGAAGCTTTCTTT. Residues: CAISPGFMNTEAFF.

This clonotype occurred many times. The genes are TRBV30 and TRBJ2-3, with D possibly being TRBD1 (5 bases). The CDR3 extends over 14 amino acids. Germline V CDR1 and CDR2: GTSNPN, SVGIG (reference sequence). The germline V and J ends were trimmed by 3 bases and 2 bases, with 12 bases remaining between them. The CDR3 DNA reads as TGTGCCTGGAGCTGGCAGGGTCTCACAGATACGCAGTATTTT. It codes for CAWSWQGLTDTQYF.

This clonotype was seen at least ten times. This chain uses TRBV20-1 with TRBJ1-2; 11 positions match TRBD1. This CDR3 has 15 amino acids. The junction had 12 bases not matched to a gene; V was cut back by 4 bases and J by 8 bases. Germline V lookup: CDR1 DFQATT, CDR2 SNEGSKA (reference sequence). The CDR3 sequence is CSATPPGQGARGYTF. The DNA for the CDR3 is TGCAGTGCTACCCCCCCCGGACAGGGGGCCAGGGGCTACACCTTC.

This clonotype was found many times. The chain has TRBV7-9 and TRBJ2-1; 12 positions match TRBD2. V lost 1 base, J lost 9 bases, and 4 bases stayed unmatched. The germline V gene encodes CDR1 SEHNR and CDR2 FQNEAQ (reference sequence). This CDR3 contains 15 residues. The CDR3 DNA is TGTGCCAGCAGCTTAGACGGACTAGCGGGACTTGAGCAGTTCTTC. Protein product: CASSLDGLAGLEQFF.

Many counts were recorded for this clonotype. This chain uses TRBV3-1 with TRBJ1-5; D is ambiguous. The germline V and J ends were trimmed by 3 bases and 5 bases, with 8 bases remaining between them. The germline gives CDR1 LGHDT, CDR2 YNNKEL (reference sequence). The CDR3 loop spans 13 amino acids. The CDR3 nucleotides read TGTGCCAGCAGCCAGGCCGACTATCAGCCCCAGCATTTT. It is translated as CASSQADYQPQHF. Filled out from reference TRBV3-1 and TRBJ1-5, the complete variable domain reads DTAVSQTPKYLVTQMGNDKSIKCEQNLGHDTMYWYKQDSKKFLKIMFSYNNKELIINETVPNRFSPKSPDKAHLNLHINSLELGDSAVYFCASSQADYQPQHFGDGTRLSIL.

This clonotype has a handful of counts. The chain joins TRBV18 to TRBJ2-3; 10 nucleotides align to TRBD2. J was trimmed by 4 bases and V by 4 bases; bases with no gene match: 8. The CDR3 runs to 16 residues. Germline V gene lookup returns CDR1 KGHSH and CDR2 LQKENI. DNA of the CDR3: TGTGCCAGCTCACTTATCGGGACTAGCGTATCAGATACGCAGTATTTT. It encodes CASSLIGTSVSDTQYF.

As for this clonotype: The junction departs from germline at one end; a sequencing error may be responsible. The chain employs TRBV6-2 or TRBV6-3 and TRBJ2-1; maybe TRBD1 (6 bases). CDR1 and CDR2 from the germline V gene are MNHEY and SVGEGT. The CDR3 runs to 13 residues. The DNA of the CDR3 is TGTGCCAGCAGTTCCACAGGGTACAATGAGCAGTCCTTC. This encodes CASSSTGYNEQSF.

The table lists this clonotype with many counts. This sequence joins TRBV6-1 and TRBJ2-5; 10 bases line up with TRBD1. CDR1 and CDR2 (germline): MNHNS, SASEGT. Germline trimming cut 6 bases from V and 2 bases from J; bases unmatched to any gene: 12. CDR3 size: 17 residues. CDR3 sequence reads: CASSAGQGETGQETQYF. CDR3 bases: TGTGCCAGCAGCGCAGGACAGGGGGAAACCGGACAAGAGACCCAGTACTTC.

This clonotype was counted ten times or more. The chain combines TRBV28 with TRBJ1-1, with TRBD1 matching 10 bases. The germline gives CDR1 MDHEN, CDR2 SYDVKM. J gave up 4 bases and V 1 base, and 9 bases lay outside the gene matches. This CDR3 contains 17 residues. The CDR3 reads CASSLYRQGAQGTEAFF. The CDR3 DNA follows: TGTGCCAGCAGTTTATATAGACAGGGGGCGCAGGGCACTGAAGCTTTCTTT.

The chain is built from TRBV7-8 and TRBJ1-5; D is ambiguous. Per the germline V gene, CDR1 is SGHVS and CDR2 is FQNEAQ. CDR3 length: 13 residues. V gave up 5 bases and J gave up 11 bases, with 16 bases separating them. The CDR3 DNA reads TGTGCCAGCAGCCAAGATGTTCGATCAGCCCAGCATTTT. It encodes CASSQDVRSAQHF. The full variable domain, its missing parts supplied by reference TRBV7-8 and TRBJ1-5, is GAGVSQSPRYKVAKRGQDVALRCDPISGHVSLFWYQQALGQGPEFLTYFQNEAQLDKSGLPSDRFFAERPEGSVSTLKIQRTQQEDSAVYLCASSQDVRSAQHFGDGTRLSIL.

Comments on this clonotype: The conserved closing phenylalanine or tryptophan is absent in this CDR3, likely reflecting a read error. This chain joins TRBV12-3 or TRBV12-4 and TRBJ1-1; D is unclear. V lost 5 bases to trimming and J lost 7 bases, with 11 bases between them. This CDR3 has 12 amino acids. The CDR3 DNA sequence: TGTGCCAGCAGTCCCCGGACTAGTGAAGCTTTCTCT. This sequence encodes CASSPRTSEAFS.

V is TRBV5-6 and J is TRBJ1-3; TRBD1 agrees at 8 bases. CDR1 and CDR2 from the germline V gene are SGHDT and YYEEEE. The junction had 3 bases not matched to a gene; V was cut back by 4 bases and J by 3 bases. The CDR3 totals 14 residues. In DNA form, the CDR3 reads TGTGCCAGCAGCCTACAGGGGGTTGGAAACACCATATATTTT. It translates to CASSLQGVGNTIYF.

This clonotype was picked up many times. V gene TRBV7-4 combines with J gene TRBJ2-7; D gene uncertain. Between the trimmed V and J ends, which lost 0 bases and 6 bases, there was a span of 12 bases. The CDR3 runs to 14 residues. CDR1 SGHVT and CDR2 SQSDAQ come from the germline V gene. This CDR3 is CASSLAQEWGEQYF. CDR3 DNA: TGTGCCAGCAGCTTAGCGCAGGAATGGGGCGAGCAGTACTTC.